This T cell receptor (beta chain) was sequenced during a study of T cell responses to AZD1222 COVID-19 vaccine (dated by TCRdb to the early 2020s). Concerning the study at large: AZD1222 recipients given second doses at about 4 weeks or at about 12 weeks were pooled, since spike-specific TCR depth and breadth were not found to differ between the two schedules. A total of about 240 trial participants underwent TCR sequencing, of whom 200 to 220 received two doses of AZD1222 and about 25 received two doses of the MenACWY control vaccine. Trial participants were enrolled by age into subgroups of 18-55, 56-69 and 70-plus years, and around 150, 28 and 57 TCR-sequenced participants, respectively, were included in these subgroups. Study-level results and caveats: In the small 56-69-year group, the increase in depth fell short of significance, most likely because of low power. After two AZD1222 doses, spike-specific TCR breadth and depth were significantly higher than at day 0 and than in MenACWY recipients. Conclusions about previously exposed vaccinees are limited, since just five or six AZD1222 recipients were seropositive for SARS-CoV-2 at baseline. Most participants were white British and females outnumbered males, and the authors suggested that clonal diversity may have been underestimated. Nearly half of unique spike-specific TCRs reportedly recognized epitopes outside regions mutated in the B.1.351 and B.1.1.7 variants. No day 14 peak-response samples were available, so repertoires were characterized only after the peak T cell response. The whole spike protein was spanned by vaccine-associated CD4 TCRs, and dominant responses were seen in regions 160-218 and 743-854.

The CDR3 regions of human TCRbeta chains were analyzed by immunosequencing. From the authors' description of their analysis: TCRs in the repertoires were matched against a reference library of SARS-CoV-2-specific TCRs that had been generated with the MIRA antigen-specificity platform. Breadth was defined as the fraction of unique TCRs that were SARS-CoV-2-associated. Depth was defined as the fraction of total T cells that were SARS-CoV-2-associated. Using the MIRA data, each spike-specific TCR was mapped to the spike region that the TCR reacts to and placed in a CD4 or CD8 class. Log10-transformed breadth and depth values were compared by one-way ANOVA with Sidak's multiple comparisons tests. The immuneACCESS repertoire file appears here via TCRdb, limited to in-frame rearrangements. These files lack a portion of the clones; in checked studies, under half of the deficit traces to unresolved V genes, and the cause of the others is not known. The V and J calls and the clone size are those of that table, but D and trimming were determined from the DNA. This sample is represented by about 130,000 clones; 80% to 90% of them were singletons. The top ten hold roughly 1.5% of the sample.

Based on the germline V gene (reference sequence), the CDR1 and CDR2 sequences are WNHNN and SYGVQD. After removal of 9 bases from V and 7 bases from J, the junction retains 9 bases not matched to a gene. From its cysteine to its phenylalanine, the CDR3 spans 13 amino acids. Only the CDR3 DNA stays, 39 bases, in frame from base 1. This clone was found once. The clone's antigen remains unknown. Per-base qualities were not stored, and no clone one base away is much larger. What this sample's time point label stands for: baseline before first vaccination. Vaccinee samples were obtained from the UK trials COV001 and COV002, which included a single-blind randomized controlled phase 2/3 trial of AZD1222 (ChAdOx1 nCoV-19) in healthy adults. Trial participant PBMC samples were collected at day 0 and day 28 after the second dose for TCRbeta chain sequencing.

Recombination connected TRBV10-1 to TRBJ2-1; 7 junctional bases match TRBD2. Specimen: peripheral blood, collected on day 0 of AZD1222 vaccination. The clonotype comes from an adult in good health. The CDR3 protein: CASSGPQGNEQFF. The DNA sequence is given as TGCGCCAGTAGCGGGCCGCAGGGAAATGAGCAGTTCTTC.